These T cell receptor beta chains were read from a single sample in a study of blood T cell repertoires in COVID-19. Method: immunoSEQ multiplex PCR; TCRdb's copy keeps in-frame clones and lacks some. The sample shows approximately 82,000 clones, approximately 80% of them seen only once. Sequenced sample: peripheral blood. These receptor sequences come from a human donor in a cohort sampled during active COVID-19. Both conserved end residues are part of each CDR3. The order of the fields is clone size, D gene, V gene, J gene, CDR3 DNA, CDR3 protein. The D gene is left open where the match is weak. The size entry is marked missing in some rows and otherwise reads once, few, many or a size class.

>-|-|TRBV28|TRBJ1-5
TGTGCCGCGACGGGGGGGTTAAGGCAGCCCCAGCATTTT
CAATGGLRQPQHF
>-|-|TRBV30|TRBJ1-5
TGTGCCTGGAGCGCCCCGGGGGGGGCTCAGCCCCAGCATTTT
CAWSAPGGAQPQHF
>-|TRBD2|TRBV4-1|TRBJ2-4
TGCGCCAGCAGCCCAGGACTAGCGGGGGGACTAGCCAAAAACATTCAGTACTTC
CASSPGLAGGLAKNIQYF
>-|TRBD2|TRBV7-8|TRBJ2-7
TGTGCCAGCAGCTTATCCCAAGCGGGGGGGCCCTACGAGCAGTACTTC
CASSLSQAGGPYEQYF
>-|TRBD2|TRBV5-1|TRBJ2-1
TGCGCCAGCGGCCCTAGCGGGGGGGCCTATGAGCAGTTCTTC
CASGPSGGAYEQFF
>-|TRBD2|TRBV4-2|TRBJ2-3
TGTGCCAGCAGCCCGGGGGCTAGCGGGGGCACAGATACGCAGTATTTT
CASSPGASGGTDTQYF
>-|-|TRBV6-2/TRBV6-3|TRBJ1-5
TGTGCCAGCAGCCCCGTCGGGGGAAATAGCAATCAGCCCCAGCATTTT
CASSPVGGNSNQPQHF
>-|TRBD2|TRBV28|TRBJ2-1
TGTGCCAGCAGTAGTGGCGGGGGGGGTTACAATGAGCAGTTCTTC
CASSSGGGGYNEQFF
>-|-|TRBV30|TRBJ2-3
TGTGCCTGGAGCCCCGGGTTGGCAGATACGCAGTATTTT
CAWSPGLADTQYF
>-|-|TRBV15|TRBJ1-6
TGTGCCACCAGCAGAGACTCCCGCTCCTATAATTCACCCCTCCACTTT
CATSRDSRSYNSPLHF
>-|-|TRBV1|TRBJ2-3
TGCACCAGCAGCCGTGAACTTCCCGCTAGCACAGATACGCAGTATTTT
CTSSRELPASTDTQYF
>-|-|TRBV5-6|TRBJ2-1
TGTGCCAGCAGCTTGCCCCTTAGCTCCTACAATGAGCAGTTCTTC
CASSLPLSSYNEQFF
>-|-|TRBV7-2|TRBJ2-3
TGTGCCAGCAGCTTAGAGGGCGGACACGCCACAGATACGCAGTATTTT
CASSLEGGHATDTQYF
>once|-|TRBV27|TRBJ1-6
TGTGCCAGCAGTTTACGGGGGGTGACCTATAATTCACCCCTCCACTTT
CASSLRGVTYNSPLHF
>-|-|TRBV7-3|TRBJ1-1
TGTGCCAGCAGCTGGCGACAGAACACTGAAGCTTTCTTT
CASSWRQNTEAFF
>-|-|TRBV27|TRBJ2-7
TGTGCCAGCAGTTTATTCTGGGGGCAAGGTGAGCAGTACTTC
CASSLFWGQGEQYF
>-|-|TRBV25-1|TRBJ2-1
TGTGCCAGCAGTGATTATAACTACAATGAGCAGTTCTTC
CASSDYNYNEQFF
>-|TRBD1|TRBV30|TRBJ1-6
TGTGCCTCGCCGGGACAGGGGGCTTCTTCACCCCTCCACTTT
CASPGQGASSPLHF
>-|-|TRBV7-8|TRBJ2-1
TGTGCCAGCAGCTTACAGGGGTACAATGAGCAGTTCTTC
CASSLQGYNEQFF
>-|-|TRBV6-5|TRBJ2-3
TGTGCCAGCAGTTACACCCGCGCCACAGATACGCAGTATTTT
CASSYTRATDTQYF
>-|TRBD1|TRBV7-2|TRBJ1-3
TGTGCCAGCAGTCGGCCGGGACAGGTCCGAAACACCATATATTTT
CASSRPGQVRNTIYF
>once|-|TRBV29-1|TRBJ2-2
TGCAGCGTTGAGGGGCAGGGCACCGGGGAGCTGTTTTTT
CSVEGQGTGELFF
>-|-|TRBV7-2|TRBJ2-6
TGTGCCAGCAGCTCTGCAGGGGCTGGGGCCAACGTCCTGACTTTC
CASSSAGAGANVLTF
>-|-|TRBV3-1/TRBV3-2|TRBJ1-2
TGTGCCAGCAGCCAAGGTACAGCCTGGAACTATGGCTACACCTTC
CASSQGTAWNYGYTF
>few|-|TRBV30|TRBJ2-7
TGTGCCTGGAGTAGAGGGGGACCGAGCTCCTACGAGCAGTACTTC
CAWSRGGPSSYEQYF
>-|TRBD1|TRBV27|TRBJ1-1
TGTGCCAGCAGCAAGGACAGGGGTATCAAAGCTTTCTTT
CASSKDRGIKAFF
>-|-|TRBV5-1|TRBJ2-7
TGCGCCAGCAGCTTGGAGGGGTCCCTCCGTTACGAGCAGTACTTC
CASSLEGSLRYEQYF
>-|-|TRBV11-2|TRBJ1-6
TGTGCCAGCAGCTTGGCTCAGAATAATTCACCCCTCCACTTT
CASSLAQNNSPLHF
>-|-|TRBV2|TRBJ2-3
TGTGCCAGCAGGCCGACTACTACCACAGATACGCAGTATTTT
CASRPTTTTDTQYF
>-|-|TRBV30|TRBJ1-2
TGTGCCTGGAGTGTCGGCTATGGCTACACCTTC
CAWSVGYGYTF
>few|-|TRBV30|TRBJ1-2
TGTGCCTGGAGTGTACAAGGTCGGGGGGTCTACACCTTC
CAWSVQGRGVYTF